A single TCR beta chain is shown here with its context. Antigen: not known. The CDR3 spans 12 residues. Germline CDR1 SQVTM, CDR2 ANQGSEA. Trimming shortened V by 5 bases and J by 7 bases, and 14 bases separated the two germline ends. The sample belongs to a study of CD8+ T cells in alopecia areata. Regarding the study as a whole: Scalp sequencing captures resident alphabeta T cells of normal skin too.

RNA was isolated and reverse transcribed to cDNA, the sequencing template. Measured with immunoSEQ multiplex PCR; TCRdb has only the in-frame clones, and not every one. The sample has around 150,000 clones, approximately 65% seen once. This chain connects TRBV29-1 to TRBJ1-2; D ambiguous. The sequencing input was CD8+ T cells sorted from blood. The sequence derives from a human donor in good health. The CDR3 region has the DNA TGCAGCGTTCCTTCACGGCCGAGTGGCTACACCTTC. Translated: CSVPSRPSGYTF.